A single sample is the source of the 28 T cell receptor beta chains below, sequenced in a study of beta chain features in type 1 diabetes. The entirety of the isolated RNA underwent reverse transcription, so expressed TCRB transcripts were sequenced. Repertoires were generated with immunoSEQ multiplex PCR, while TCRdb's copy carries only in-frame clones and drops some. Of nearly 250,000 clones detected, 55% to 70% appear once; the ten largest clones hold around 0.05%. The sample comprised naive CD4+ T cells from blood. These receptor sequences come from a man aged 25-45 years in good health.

DNA for the CDR3: TGTGCCTGGACCCAGACGTTGAACACTGAAGCTTTCTTT. This translates into CAWTQTLNTEAFF. The J gene is TRBJ1-1, the V gene TRBV30; unclear D gene. The CDR3 is 13 residues long. The ends were cut back, 4 bases at V and 0 bases at J, with 9 bases in the middle. Per germline, CDR1 GTSNPN and CDR2 SVGIG (reference sequence).

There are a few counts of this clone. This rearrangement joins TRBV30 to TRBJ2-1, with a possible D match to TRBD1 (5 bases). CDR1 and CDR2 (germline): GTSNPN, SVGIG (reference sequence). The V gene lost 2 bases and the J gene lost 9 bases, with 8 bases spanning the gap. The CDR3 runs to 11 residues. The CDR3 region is CAWSRGIEQFF. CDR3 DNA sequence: TGTGCCTGGAGTAGGGGTATTGAGCAGTTCTTC.

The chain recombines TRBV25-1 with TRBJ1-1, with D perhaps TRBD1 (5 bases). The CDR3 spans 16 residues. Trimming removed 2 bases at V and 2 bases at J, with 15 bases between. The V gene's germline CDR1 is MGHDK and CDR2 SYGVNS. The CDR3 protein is CASSEIGKTANTEAFF. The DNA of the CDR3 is TGTGCCAGCAGTGAAATAGGCAAGACAGCAAACACTGAAGCTTTCTTT.

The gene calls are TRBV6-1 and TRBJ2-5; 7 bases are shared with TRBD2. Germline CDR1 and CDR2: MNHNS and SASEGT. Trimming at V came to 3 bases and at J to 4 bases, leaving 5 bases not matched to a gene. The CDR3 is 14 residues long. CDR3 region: CASSERLAGETQYF. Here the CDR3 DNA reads TGTGCCAGCAGTGAGAGGTTAGCGGGAGAGACCCAGTACTTC.

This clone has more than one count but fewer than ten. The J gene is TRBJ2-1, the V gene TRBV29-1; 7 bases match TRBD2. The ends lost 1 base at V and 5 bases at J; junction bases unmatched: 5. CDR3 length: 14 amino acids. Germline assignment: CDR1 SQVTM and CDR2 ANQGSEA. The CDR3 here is CSVEGSGRDNEQFF. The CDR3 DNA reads TGCAGCGTTGAAGGCTCGGGGAGGGACAATGAGCAGTTCTTC.

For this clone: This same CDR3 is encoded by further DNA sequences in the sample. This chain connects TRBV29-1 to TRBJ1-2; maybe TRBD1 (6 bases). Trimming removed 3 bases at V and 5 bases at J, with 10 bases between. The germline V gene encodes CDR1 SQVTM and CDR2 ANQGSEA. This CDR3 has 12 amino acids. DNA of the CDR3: TGCAGCGTTGACAGGGGAGGATATGGCTACACCTTC. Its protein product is CSVDRGGYGYTF. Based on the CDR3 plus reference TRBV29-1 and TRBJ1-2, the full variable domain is SAVISQKPSRDICQRGTSLTIQCQVDSQVTMMFWYRQQPGQSLTLIATANQGSEATYESGFVIDKFPISRPNLTFSTLTVSNMSPEDSSIYLCSVDRGGYGYTFGSGTRLTVV.

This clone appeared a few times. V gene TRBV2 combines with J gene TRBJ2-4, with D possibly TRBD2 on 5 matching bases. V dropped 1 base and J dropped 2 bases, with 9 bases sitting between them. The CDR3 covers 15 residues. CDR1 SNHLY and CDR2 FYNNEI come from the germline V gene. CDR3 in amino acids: CASSEGGYSKNIQYF. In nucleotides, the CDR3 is TGTGCCAGCAGTGAAGGAGGGTATTCCAAAAACATTCAGTACTTC.

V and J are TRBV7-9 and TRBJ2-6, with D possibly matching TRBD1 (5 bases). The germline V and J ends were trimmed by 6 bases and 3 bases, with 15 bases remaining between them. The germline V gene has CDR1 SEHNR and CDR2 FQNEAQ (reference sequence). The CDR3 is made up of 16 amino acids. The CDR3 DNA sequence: TGTGCCAGCAGACCTACCCCCAGGGATGGGGCCAACGTCCTGACTTTC. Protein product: CASRPTPRDGANVLTF.

CDR3 sequence (DNA): TGTGCCAGCAGCGTAGATCCTAACCCTTTCTACGAGCAGTACTTC. It is translated as CASSVDPNPFYEQYF. V is TRBV9 and J is TRBJ2-7, with unresolved D. The CDR3 is made up of 15 amino acids. The germline V gene has CDR1 SGDLS and CDR2 YYNGEE. V gave up 0 bases and J gave up 3 bases, with 13 bases separating them.

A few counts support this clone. The CDR3, as DNA: TGTGCCAGCAGCCGGGGTGCCTCGGGCAATGGCTACACCTTC. It yields the protein CASSRGASGNGYTF. This chain links TRBV4-2 with TRBJ1-2; D is unresolved. The V end was cut by 4 bases, the J end by 6 bases, with 15 bases between. This CDR3 is 14 amino acids long. Germline-derived CDR1 and CDR2 are LGHNA and YNFKEQ.

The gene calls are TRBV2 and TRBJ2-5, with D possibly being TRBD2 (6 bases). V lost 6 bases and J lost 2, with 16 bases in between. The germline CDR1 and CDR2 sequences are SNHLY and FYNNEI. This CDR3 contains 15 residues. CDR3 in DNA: TGTGCCAGCAGGAAAGAAGGGACTTTGCAAGAGACCCAGTACTTC. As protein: CASRKEGTLQETQYF.

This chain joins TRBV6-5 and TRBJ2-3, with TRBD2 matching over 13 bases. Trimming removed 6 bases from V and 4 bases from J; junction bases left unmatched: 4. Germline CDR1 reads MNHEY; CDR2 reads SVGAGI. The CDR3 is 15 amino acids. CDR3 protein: CASRGTSGNADTQYF. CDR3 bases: TGTGCCAGCAGGGGGACTAGCGGGAATGCAGATACGCAGTATTTT.

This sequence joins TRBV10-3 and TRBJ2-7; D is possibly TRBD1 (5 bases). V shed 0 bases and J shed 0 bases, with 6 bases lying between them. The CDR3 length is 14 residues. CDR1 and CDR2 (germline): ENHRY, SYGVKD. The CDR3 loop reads CAISESQDSYEQYF. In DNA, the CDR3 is TGTGCCATCAGTGAGTCACAGGACTCCTACGAGCAGTACTTC.

The CDR3 nucleotides are TGCAGCGTTCGACCGGGACCCTACGAGCAGTACTTC. Protein sequence: CSVRPGPYEQYF. The chain employs TRBV29-1 and TRBJ2-7, with D perhaps being TRBD1 or TRBD2 (5 bases each). This CDR3 contains 12 residues. The V end was cut by 5 bases, the J end by 2 bases, with 10 bases between. Germline V gene sequence: CDR1 SQVTM, CDR2 ANQGSEA.

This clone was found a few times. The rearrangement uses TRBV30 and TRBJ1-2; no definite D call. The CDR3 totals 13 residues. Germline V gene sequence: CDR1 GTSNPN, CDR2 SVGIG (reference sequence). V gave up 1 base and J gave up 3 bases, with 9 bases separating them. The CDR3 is CAWSGGSDYGYTF. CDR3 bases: TGTGCCTGGAGTGGAGGGTCCGACTATGGCTACACCTTC. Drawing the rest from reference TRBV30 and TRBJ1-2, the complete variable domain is SQTIHQWPATLVQPVGSPLSLECTVEGTSNPNLYWYRQAAGRGLQLLFYSVGIGQISSEVPQNLSASRPQDRQFILSSKKLLLSDSGFYLCAWSGGSDYGYTFGSGTRLTVV.

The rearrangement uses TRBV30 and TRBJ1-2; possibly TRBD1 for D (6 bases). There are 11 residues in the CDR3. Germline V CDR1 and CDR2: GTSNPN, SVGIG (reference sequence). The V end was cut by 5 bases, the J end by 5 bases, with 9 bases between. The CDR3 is CAWSDSYGYTF. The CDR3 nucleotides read TGTGCCTGGTCGGACAGTTATGGCTACACCTTC.

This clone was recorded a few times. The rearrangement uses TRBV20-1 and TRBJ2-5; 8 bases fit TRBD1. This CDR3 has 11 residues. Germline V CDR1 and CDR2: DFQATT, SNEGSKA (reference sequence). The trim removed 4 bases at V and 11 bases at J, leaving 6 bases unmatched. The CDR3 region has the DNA TGCAGTGCTATAGACAGGGGTGTTCAGTACTTC. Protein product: CSAIDRGVQYF.

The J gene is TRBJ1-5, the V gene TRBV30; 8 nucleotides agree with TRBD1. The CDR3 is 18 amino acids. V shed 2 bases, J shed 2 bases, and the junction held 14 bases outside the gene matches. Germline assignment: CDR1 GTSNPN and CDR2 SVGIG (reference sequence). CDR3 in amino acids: CAWSRSQGAVYRNQPQHF. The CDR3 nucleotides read TGTGCCTGGAGTAGGAGTCAGGGGGCGGTGTATCGCAATCAGCCCCAGCATTTT. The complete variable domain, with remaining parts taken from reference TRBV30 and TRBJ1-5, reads SQTIHQWPATLVQPVGSPLSLECTVEGTSNPNLYWYRQAAGRGLQLLFYSVGIGQISSEVPQNLSASRPQDRQFILSSKKLLLSDSGFYLCAWSRSQGAVYRNQPQHFGDGTRLSIL.

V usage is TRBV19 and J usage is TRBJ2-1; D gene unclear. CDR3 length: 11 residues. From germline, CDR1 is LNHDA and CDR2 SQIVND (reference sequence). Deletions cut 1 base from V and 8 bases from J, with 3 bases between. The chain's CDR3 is CASSIVDEQFF. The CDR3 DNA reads TGTGCCAGTAGTATAGTCGATGAGCAGTTCTTC.

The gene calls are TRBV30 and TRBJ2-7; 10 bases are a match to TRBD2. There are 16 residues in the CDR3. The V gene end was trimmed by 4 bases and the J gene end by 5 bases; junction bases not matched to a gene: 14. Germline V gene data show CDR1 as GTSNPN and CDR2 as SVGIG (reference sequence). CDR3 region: CAWTFLKLAGPHEQYF. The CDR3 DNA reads TGTGCCTGGACCTTCTTAAAACTAGCGGGGCCCCACGAGCAGTACTTC.

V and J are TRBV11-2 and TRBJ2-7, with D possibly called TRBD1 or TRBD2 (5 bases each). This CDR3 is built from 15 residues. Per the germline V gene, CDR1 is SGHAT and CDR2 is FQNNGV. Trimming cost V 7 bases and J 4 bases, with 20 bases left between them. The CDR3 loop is CASTPGIGELYEQYF. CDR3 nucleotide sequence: TGTGCCAGCACCCCAGGGATTGGGGAGCTGTACGAGCAGTACTTC.

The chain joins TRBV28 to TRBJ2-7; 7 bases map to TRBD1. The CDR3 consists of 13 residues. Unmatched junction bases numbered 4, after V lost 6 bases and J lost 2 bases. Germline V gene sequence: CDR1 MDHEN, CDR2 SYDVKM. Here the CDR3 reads CASRETGTYEQYF. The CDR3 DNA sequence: TGTGCCAGCAGGGAGACAGGGACCTACGAGCAGTACTTC.

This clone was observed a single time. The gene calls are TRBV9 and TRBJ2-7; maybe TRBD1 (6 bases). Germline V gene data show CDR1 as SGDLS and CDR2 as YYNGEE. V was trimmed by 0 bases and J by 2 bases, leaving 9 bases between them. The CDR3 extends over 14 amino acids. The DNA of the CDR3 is TGTGCCAGCAGCGTAGGTGGGGGCACCTACGAGCAGTACTTC. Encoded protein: CASSVGGGTYEQYF.

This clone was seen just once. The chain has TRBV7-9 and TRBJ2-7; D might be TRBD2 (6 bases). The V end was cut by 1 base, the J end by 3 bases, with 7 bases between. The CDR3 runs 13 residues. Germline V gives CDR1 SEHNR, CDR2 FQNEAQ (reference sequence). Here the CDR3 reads CASSLVEGYEQYF. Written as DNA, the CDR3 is TGTGCCAGCAGCTTAGTGGAGGGCTACGAGCAGTACTTC.

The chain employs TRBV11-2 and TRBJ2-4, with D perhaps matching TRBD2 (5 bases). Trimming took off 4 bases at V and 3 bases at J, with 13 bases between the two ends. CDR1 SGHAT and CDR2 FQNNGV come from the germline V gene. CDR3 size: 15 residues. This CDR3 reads CASSSPADFKNIQYF. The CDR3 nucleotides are TGTGCCAGCAGCTCTCCGGCGGACTTCAAAAACATTCAGTACTTC.

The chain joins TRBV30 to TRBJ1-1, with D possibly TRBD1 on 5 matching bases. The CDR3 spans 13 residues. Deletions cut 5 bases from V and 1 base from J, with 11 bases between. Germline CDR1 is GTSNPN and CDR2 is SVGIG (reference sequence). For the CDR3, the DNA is TGTGCCTGGTCAAACGGGGGGAACACTGAAGCTTTCTTT. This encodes CAWSNGGNTEAFF.

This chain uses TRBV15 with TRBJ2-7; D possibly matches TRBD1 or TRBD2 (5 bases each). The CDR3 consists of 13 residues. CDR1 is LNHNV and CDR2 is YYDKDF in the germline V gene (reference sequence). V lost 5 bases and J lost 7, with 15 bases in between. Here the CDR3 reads CATSLARGGEQYF. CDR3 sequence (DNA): TGTGCCACCAGCCTAGCAAGGGGCGGAGAGCAGTACTTC.

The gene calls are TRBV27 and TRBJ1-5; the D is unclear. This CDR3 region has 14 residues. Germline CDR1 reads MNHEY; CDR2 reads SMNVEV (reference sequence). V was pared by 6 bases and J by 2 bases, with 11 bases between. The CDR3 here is CASRRETGNQPQHF. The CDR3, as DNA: TGTGCCAGCAGGAGGGAGACGGGCAATCAGCCCCAGCATTTT.